This T cell receptor (beta chain) was observed in a study of human T cells and chemical hapten exposure. General study findings and limits: Expanded TCRs showed more large CDR3 clusters than pre-sensitization or healthy control sets.

Each CDR3 protein is one row after TCRdb ran MiXCR on the RACE reads. Of fewer than 140,000 distinct CDR3 sequences in the sample, 9% to 15% are singletons; the top ten hold around 1.5%. Time point given: pre-sensitization, week 0. Noted treatment: therapeutic diphenylcyclopropenone sensitization with weekly scalp DPC. People who gave samples had alopecia, were 18 to 70 years old, and were suitable for DPC. This clonotype was seen a handful of times. The antigen is not known. After removal of 6 bases from V and 7 bases from J, the junction contained 7 bases not matched to a gene. The CDR3 length is 15 residues. The germline CDR1 and CDR2 sequences are MNHEY and SVGEGT.

The TCR originated in a woman aged 45 to 65 with alopecia areata. Some clones in this sample may be carry-over from other donors' samples. Here the sequenced sample was whole blood, taken in connection with sensitization to the hapten diphenylcyclopropenone (DPC). The chain employs TRBV6-2 or TRBV6-3 and TRBJ2-1; TRBD2 matches 12 bases. CDR3 sequence (DNA): TGTGCCAGCAGACGTGGACTAGCGGGATTAAATGAGCAGTTCTTC. Translated: CASRRGLAGLNEQFF.